The 13 T cell receptor beta chains listed next were all sequenced from one sample in a study of blood T cell repertoires in COVID-19. Repertoires were generated with immunoSEQ multiplex PCR, while TCRdb's copy carries only in-frame clones and drops some. The table includes about 29,000 clones, less than 90% detected once. The specimen sequenced was peripheral blood. Receptors originate from a man older than 75 with active COVID-19.

V usage is TRBV5-6 and J usage is TRBJ1-5, with a possible D match to TRBD1 (6 bases). The CDR3 covers 18 residues. V was shortened by 3 bases and J by 0 bases, with 19 bases between the two germline ends. Germline V CDR1 and CDR2: SGHDT, YYEEEE. CDR3 nucleotides: TGTGCCAGCAGCTCGACGTTACAGGGACAAAATAGCAATCAGCCCCAGCATTTT. It encodes CASSSTLQGQNSNQPQHF.

The V and J genes are TRBV25-1 and TRBJ2-3; TRBD1 is a possible D gene (5 bases). The germline CDR1 and CDR2 sequences are MGHDK and SYGVNS. Trimming left V 0 bases short and J 4 bases short, with 8 bases between. The CDR3 is made up of 14 amino acids. CDR3 protein: CASSEYIGADTQYF. For the CDR3, the DNA is TGTGCCAGCAGTGAATATATAGGGGCAGATACGCAGTATTTT.

The chain carries TRBV7-9 and TRBJ2-2; TRBD1 agrees at 9 bases. The germline gives CDR1 SEHNR, CDR2 FQNEAQ (reference sequence). V trimming: 6 bases; J trimming: 0 bases; junction bases outside the gene matches: 2. The CDR3 consists of 15 residues. For the CDR3, the DNA is TGTGCCAGCAGGAGGACAGGGGCGAACACCGGGGAGCTGTTTTTT. It encodes CASRRTGANTGELFF. Filled out from reference TRBV7-9 and TRBJ2-2, the complete variable domain reads DTGVSQNPRHKITKRGQNVTFRCDPISEHNRLYWYRQTLGQGPEFLTYFQNEAQLEKSRLLSDRFSAERPKGSFSTLEIQRTEQGDSAMYLCASRRTGANTGELFFGEGSRLTVL.

V is TRBV5-6 and J is TRBJ1-2; 8 positions agree with TRBD1. Germline V CDR1 and CDR2: SGHDT, YYEEEE. This CDR3 contains 12 residues. V was pared by 6 bases and J by 7 bases, with 5 bases of the junction left unmatched. CDR3 coding DNA: TGTGCCAGCACCTTACAGGGGGGTGGCTACACCTTC. This encodes CASTLQGGGYTF.

The CDR3 loop is CASSLWGRGPQETQYF. DNA for the CDR3: TGTGCCAGCAGTTTATGGGGCAGGGGTCCCCAAGAGACCCAGTACTTC. The chain uses TRBV27 and TRBJ2-5; TRBD1 might be the D (6 bases). V lost 1 base and J lost 1, with 13 bases in between. The V gene's germline CDR1 is MNHEY and CDR2 SMNVEV (reference sequence). The CDR3 runs to 16 residues.

The chain uses TRBV5-1 and TRBJ2-3, with D hard to call. The V gene lost 3 bases and the J gene lost 0 bases, with 5 bases spanning the gap. The length of the CDR3 is 13 residues. Germline V gives CDR1 SGHRS, CDR2 YFSETQ. CDR3 bases: TGCGCCAGCAGCTCACTTAGCACAGATACGCAGTATTTT. Translating gives CASSSLSTDTQYF.

The CDR3 loop is CATATGGGVEQFF. CDR3 sequence (DNA): TGTGCCACTGCCACAGGGGGCGGGGTTGAGCAGTTCTTC. The V and J genes are TRBV24-1 and TRBJ2-1, with TRBD1 matching 9 bases. The germline CDR1 and CDR2 sequences are KGHDR and SFDVKD. Unmatched junction bases numbered 9, after V lost 10 bases and J lost 9 bases. CDR3 size: 13 residues.

The chain uses TRBV3-1 (or the pseudogene TRBV3-2) and TRBJ2-1; D uncertain. Germline V gene lookup returns CDR1 LGHDT and CDR2 YNNKEL (reference sequence). Deletions cut 4 bases from V and 9 bases from J, with 7 bases between. This CDR3 is built from 11 residues. The CDR3 coding sequence is TGTGCCAGCAGCCTTAAAGCTGAGCAGTTCTTC. Translation: CASSLKAEQFF.

The chain combines TRBV7-3 with TRBJ2-5; 9 nucleotides line up with TRBD1. There are 15 residues in the CDR3. Germline-derived CDR1 and CDR2 are SGHTA and FQGTGA. Trimming at V came to 5 bases and at J to 2 bases, leaving 6 bases not matched to a gene. The CDR3 protein is CASSPGTGLQETQYF. The CDR3 DNA is TGTGCCAGCAGCCCCGGGACAGGGTTACAAGAGACCCAGTACTTC. Full variable domain (rest looked up from reference TRBV7-3 and TRBJ2-5): GAGVSQTPSNKVTEKGKYVELRCDPISGHTALYWYRQSLGQGPEFLIYFQGTGAADDSGLPNDRFFAVRPEGSVSTLKIQRTERGDSAVYLCASSPGTGLQETQYFGPGTRLLVL.

V gene TRBV5-1 combines with J gene TRBJ1-2, with D perhaps TRBD1 (5 bases). This CDR3 is built from 12 residues. Germline V gene lookup returns CDR1 SGHRS and CDR2 YFSETQ. Trimming stripped 4 bases from V and 6 bases from J, with 10 bases between. CDR3 region: CASSPGGNGYTF. CDR3 bases: TGCGCCAGCAGCCCTGGGGGGAATGGCTACACCTTC.

The chain is built from TRBV5-1 and TRBJ2-3; 8 bases fit TRBD2. The CDR3 is 15 residues long. V was clipped by 0 bases and J by 11 bases; unmatched bases: 11. CDR1 SGHRS and CDR2 YFSETQ come from the germline V gene. CDR3 in amino acids: CASSLGGGGPPEQYF. In nucleotides, the CDR3 is TGCGCCAGCAGCTTGGGGGGCGGGGGGCCTCCCGAGCAGTATTTT.

In this sample, this clone turned up a few times. This chain joins TRBV5-6 and TRBJ1-1; D gene unclear. The V gene's germline CDR1 is SGHDT and CDR2 YYEEEE. V was pared by 4 bases and J by 1 base, with 14 bases between. CDR3 size: 15 residues. This CDR3 reads CASSLTGMPNTEAFF. The CDR3 nucleotides are TGTGCCAGCAGCCTAACGGGGATGCCGAACACTGAAGCTTTCTTT.

The genes are TRBV6-1 and TRBJ2-1, with 7 bases aligning to TRBD1. CDR3 length: 16 amino acids. Germline V gives CDR1 MNHNS, CDR2 SASEGT. J gave up 0 bases and V 2 bases, and 4 bases lay outside the gene matches. CDR3 region: CASSELAGGSYNEQFF. The CDR3 region has the DNA TGTGCCAGCAGTGAACTCGCAGGGGGCTCCTACAATGAGCAGTTCTTC.